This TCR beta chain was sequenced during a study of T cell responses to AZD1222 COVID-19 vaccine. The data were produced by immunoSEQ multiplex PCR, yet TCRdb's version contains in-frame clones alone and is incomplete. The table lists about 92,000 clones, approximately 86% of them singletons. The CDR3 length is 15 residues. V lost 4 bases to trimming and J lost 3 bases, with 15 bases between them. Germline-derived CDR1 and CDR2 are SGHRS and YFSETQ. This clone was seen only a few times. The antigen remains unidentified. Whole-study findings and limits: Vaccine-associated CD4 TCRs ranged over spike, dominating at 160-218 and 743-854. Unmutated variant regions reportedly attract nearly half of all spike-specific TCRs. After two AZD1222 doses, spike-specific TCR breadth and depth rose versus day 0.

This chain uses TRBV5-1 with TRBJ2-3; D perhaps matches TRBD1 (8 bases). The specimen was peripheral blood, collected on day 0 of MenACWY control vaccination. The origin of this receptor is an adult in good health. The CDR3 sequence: CASSVQGGSTDTQYF. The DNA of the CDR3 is TGCGCCAGCAGCGTACAGGGGGGGAGTACAGATACGCAGTATTTT. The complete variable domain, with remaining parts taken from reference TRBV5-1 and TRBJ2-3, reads KAGVTQTPRYLIKTRGQQVTLSCSPISGHRSVSWYQQTPGQGLQFLFEYFSETQRNKGNFPGRFSGRQFSNSRSEMNVSTLELGDSALYLCASSVQGGSTDTQYFGPGTRLTVL.